This T cell receptor (beta chain) originates from a study of T cell responses to AZD1222 COVID-19 vaccine. Findings and limits, study-wide: The donor group comprised mostly white British people and more females; the analysis possibly underestimated clonal diversity. Across the whole spike, CD4 TCRs peaked at regions 160-218 and 743-854. Within unmutated variant regions lay the reported targets of nearly half of spike-specific TCRs.

TCRdb's copy holds only in-frame clones and misses some; the assay was immunoSEQ multiplex PCR. The sample gives approximately 140,000 clones, roughly 89% of which show up once; 1.1% is in the top ten. This clone showed up just a few times. Its antigen is unknown. The CDR3 is made up of 13 amino acids. The ends were cut back, 1 base at V and 6 bases at J, with 9 bases in the middle. Germline CDR1 SGHTA, CDR2 FQGNSA. The TCR was taken from an adult who received the AZD1222 COVID-19 vaccine. This chain uses TRBV7-2 with TRBJ1-1, with D unclear. The sample consisted of peripheral blood, taken 28 days after the second AZD1222 dose. The DNA of the CDR3 is TGTGCCAGCAGCTTAGAGGGCAGCTCTGAAGCTTTCTTT. As protein: CASSLEGSSEAFF.